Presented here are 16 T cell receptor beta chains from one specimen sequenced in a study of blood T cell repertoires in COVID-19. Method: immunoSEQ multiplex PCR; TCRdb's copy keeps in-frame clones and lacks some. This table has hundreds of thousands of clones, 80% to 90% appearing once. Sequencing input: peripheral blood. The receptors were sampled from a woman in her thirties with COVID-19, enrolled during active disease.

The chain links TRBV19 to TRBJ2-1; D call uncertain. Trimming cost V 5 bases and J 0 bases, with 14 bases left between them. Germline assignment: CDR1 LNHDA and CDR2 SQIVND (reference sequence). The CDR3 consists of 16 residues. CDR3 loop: CASSPTRRSSYNEQFF. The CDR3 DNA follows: TGTGCCAGTAGTCCCACCCGGCGGAGCTCCTACAATGAGCAGTTCTTC.

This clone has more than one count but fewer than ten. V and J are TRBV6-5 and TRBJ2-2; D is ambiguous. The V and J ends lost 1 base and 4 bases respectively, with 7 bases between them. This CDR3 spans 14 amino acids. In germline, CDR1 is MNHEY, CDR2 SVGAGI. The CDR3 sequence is CASSYLSGTGELFF. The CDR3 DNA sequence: TGTGCCAGCAGTTACTTGTCGGGCACCGGGGAGCTGTTTTTT.

The CDR3 DNA reads as TGTGCCAGCAGCAAAAGAAAGGACAGGGAGGACACTGAAGCTTTCTTT. It encodes CASSKRKDREDTEAFF. This chain joins TRBV21-1 and TRBJ1-1; the table's D gene call, TRBD1, was not cross checked with the DNA. TRBV21-1 is a known pseudogene. The CDR3 sequence is 16 residues long.

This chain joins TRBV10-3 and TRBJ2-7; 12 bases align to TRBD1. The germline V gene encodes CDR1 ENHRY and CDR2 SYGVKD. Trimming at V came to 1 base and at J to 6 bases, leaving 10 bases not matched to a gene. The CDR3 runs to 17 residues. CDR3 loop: CAISEFMWGTGGPEQYF. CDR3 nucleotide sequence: TGTGCCATCAGTGAGTTTATGTGGGGGACAGGGGGCCCCGAGCAGTACTTC.

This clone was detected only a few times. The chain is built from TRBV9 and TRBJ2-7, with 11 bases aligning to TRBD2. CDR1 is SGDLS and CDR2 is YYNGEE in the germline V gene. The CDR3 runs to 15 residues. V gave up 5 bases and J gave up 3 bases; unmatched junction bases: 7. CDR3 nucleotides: TGTGCCAGCAGTGAGACTAGCGGGGATCTCTACGAGCAGTACTTC. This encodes CASSETSGDLYEQYF.

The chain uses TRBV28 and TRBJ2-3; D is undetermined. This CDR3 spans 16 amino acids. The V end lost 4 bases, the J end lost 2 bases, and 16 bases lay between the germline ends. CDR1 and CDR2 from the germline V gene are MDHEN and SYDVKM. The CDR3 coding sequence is TGTGCCAGCAGTTCCAACAAGTACCCCGACACAGATACGCAGTATTTT. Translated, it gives CASSSNKYPDTDTQYF.

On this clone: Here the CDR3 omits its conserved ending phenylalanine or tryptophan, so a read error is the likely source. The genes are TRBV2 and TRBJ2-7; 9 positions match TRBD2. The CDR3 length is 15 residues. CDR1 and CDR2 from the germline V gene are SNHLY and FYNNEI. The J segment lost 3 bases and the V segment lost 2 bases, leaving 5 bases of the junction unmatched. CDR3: CASSEPGLALYEQYA. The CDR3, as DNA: TGTGCCAGCAGTGAACCGGGACTAGCTCTCTACGAGCAGTACGCC.

The CDR3 DNA reads TGTGCCAGCAGCTCAGGGGGCGAGAATAATTCACCCCTCCACTTT. It yields the protein CASSSGGENNSPLHF. The rearrangement links TRBV11-3 to TRBJ1-6, with 8 bases identical to TRBD1. The CDR3 spans 15 residues. Germline CDR1 is SGHNT and CDR2 is YENEEA. The V segment lost 4 bases and the J segment 5 bases; nucleotides outside the gene matches: 4.

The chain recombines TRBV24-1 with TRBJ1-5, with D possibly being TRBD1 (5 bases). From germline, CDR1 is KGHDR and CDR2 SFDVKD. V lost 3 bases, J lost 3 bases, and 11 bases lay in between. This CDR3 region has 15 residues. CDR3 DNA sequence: TGTGCCACCAGTGATGCCAACAGGAACAATCAGCCCCAGCATTTT. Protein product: CATSDANRNNQPQHF.

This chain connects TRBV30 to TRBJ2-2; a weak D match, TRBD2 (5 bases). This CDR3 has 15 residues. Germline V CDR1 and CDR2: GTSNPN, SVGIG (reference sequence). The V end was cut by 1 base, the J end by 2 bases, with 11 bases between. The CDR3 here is CAWSERHLNTGELFF. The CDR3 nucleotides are TGTGCCTGGAGTGAGCGGCATCTAAACACCGGGGAGCTGTTTTTT.

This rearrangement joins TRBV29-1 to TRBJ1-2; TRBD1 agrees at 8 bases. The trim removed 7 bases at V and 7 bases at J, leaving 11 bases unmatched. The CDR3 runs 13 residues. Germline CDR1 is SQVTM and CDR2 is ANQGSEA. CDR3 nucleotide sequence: TGCAGCGCCGACAGGGGACTGAAGGCTGGCTACACCTTC. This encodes CSADRGLKAGYTF.

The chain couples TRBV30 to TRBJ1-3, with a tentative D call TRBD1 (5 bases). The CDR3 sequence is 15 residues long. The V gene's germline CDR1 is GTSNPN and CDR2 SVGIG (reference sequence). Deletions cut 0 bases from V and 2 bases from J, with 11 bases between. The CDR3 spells CAWSVANRPGNTIYF. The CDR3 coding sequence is TGTGCCTGGAGTGTTGCTAACAGGCCTGGAAACACCATATATTTT.

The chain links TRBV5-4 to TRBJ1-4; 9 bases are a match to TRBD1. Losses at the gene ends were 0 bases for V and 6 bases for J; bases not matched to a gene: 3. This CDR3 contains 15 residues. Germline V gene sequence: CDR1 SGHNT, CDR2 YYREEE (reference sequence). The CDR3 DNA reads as TGTGCCAGCAGCTTGGGGGGACAGGGAGATGAAAAACTGTTTTTT. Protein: CASSLGGQGDEKLFF.

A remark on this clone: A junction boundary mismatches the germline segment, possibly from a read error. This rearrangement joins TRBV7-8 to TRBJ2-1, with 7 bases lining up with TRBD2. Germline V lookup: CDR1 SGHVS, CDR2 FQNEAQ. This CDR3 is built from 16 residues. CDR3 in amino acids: CASSLARLASYNEQFF. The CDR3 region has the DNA TGTGCCAGCAGCCTAGCCCGACTAGCCTCCTACAATGAGCAGTTCTTC.

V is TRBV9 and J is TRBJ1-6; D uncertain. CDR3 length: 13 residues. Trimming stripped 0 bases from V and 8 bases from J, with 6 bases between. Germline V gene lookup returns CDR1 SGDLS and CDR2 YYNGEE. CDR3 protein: CASSVATDSPLHF. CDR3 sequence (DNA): TGTGCCAGCAGCGTAGCTACAGATTCACCCCTCCACTTT.

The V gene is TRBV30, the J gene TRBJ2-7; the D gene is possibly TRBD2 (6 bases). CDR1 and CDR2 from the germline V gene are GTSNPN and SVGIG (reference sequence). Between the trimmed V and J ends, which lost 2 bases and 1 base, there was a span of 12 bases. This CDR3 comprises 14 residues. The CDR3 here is CAWSLPGGSYEQYV. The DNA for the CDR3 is TGTGCCTGGAGTCTCCCCGGGGGATCCTACGAGCAGTACGTC.